This entry is about one T cell receptor beta chain. Under the authors' procedure: Estimation of nucleated cell counts relied on the amplification of reference gene primers. The method was immunoSEQ multiplex PCR; TCRdb's version includes in-frame clones alone and lacks a portion of them. V and J calls and clone size follow that table, whereas D and trimming were derived from the DNA. The table includes around 500,000 clones, 80% to 90% detected once. These data come from a study of blood T cell repertoires in COVID-19. As for the study in general: The analysed material was cDNA or gDNA that came from T cells, B-cell-depleted T cells, or PBMCs.

Unmatched junction bases numbered 13, after V lost 0 bases and J lost 1 base. The CDR3 contains 19 residues. The germline V gene encodes CDR1 MGHRA and CDR2 YSYEKL. This clonotype was sampled from a woman in her sixties or seventies who had recovered from COVID-19. The chain employs TRBV4-1 and TRBJ2-5; TRBD2 agrees at 8 bases. Sequenced sample: PBMCs or T cells enriched from blood (not recorded which). CDR3 region: CASSQDRGSGDPVQETQYF. CDR3 coding DNA: TGCGCCAGCAGCCAAGATCGCGGTAGCGGGGACCCGGTCCAAGAGACCCAGTACTTC.